One T cell receptor (beta chain) is described in this entry. The sample is drawn from a study of blood T cell repertoires in COVID-19. Sequencing was performed with immunoSEQ multiplex PCR; in TCRdb, only in-frame clones are kept and a portion is missing. The sample has 310,000 or so clones, approximately 90% seen once. Germline CDR1 reads KGHSH; CDR2 reads LQKENI. The V gene lost 3 bases and the J gene lost 2 bases, with 13 bases spanning the gap. CDR3 length equals 15 residues. Clinical histories supplied by participants themselves formed the basis of cohort assignment. The rearrangement links TRBV18 to TRBJ1-1; D gene unclear. This TCR came from a woman aged 25 to 45 who had recovered from COVID-19. Sequenced material: PBMCs or T cells enriched from blood (not recorded which). The chain's CDR3 is CASSPPKVANTEAFF. CDR3 nucleotide sequence: TGTGCCAGCTCACCCCCGAAGGTAGCTAACACTGAAGCTTTCTTT.